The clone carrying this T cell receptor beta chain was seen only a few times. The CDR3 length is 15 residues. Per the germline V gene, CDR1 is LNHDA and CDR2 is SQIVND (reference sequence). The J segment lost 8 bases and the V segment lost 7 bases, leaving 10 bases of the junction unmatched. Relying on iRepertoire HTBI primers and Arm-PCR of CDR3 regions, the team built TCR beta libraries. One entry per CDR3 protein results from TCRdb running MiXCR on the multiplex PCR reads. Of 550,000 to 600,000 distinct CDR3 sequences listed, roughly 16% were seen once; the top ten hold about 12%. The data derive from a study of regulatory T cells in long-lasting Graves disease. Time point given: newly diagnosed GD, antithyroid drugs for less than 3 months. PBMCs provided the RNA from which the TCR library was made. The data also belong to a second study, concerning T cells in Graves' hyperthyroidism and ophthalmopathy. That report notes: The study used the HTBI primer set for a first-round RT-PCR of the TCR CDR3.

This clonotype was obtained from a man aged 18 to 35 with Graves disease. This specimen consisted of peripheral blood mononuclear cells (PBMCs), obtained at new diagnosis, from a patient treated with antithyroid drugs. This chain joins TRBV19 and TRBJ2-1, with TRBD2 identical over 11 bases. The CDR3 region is CASTLDSGRGDEQFF. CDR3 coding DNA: TGTGCCAGTACCCTGGATAGCGGGAGGGGGGATGAGCAGTTCTTC.